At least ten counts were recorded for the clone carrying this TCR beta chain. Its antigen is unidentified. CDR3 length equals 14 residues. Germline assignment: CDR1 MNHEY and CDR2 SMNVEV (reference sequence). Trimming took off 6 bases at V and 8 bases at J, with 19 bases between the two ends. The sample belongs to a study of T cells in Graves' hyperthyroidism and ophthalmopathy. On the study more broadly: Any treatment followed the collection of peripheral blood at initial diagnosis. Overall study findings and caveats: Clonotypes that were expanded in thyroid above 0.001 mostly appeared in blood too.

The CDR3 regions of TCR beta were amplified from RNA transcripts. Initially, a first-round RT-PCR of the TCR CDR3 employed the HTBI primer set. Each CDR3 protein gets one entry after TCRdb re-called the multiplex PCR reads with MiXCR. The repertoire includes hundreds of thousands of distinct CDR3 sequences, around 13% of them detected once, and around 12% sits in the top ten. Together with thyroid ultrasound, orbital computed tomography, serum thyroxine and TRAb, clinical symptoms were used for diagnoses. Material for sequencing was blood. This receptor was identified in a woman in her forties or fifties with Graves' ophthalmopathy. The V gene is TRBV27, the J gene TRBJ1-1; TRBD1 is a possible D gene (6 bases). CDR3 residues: CASRDSPAGGEAFF. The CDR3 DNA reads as TGTGCCAGCAGAGACAGCCCGGCGGGGGGCGAAGCTTTCTTT.